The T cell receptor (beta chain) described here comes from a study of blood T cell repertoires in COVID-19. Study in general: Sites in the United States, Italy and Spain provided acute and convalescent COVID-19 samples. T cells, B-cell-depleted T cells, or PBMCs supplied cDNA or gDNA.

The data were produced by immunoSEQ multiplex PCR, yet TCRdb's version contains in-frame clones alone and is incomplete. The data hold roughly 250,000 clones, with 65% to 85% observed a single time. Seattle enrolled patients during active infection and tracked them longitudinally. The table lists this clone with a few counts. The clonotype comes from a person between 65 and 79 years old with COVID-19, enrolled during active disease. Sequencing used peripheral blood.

CDR3: CASSTGQGSYNEQFF. The CDR3 region has the DNA TGTGCCAGCAGCACGGGACAGGGGTCCTACAATGAGCAGTTCTTC. The V call is TRBV7-3, the J call TRBJ2-1, with 10 bases fitting TRBD1. This CDR3 has 15 residues. With V trimmed by 5 bases and J by 1 base, 2 bases remained unmatched. The germline V gene has CDR1 SGHTA and CDR2 FQGTGA.